This T cell receptor (beta chain) was identified in a study of early T cells in non-severe SARS-CoV-2 infection. Study context: Alpha and beta chains were unpaired, from unsorted whole-blood bulk RNA.

Attachment of unique molecular identifiers was made to individual cDNA molecules. One entry per CDR3 protein, called by TCRdb with MiXCR from the 5' RACE reads. The data contain about 80,000 distinct CDR3 sequences, 5% of them singletons. This clonotype came up many times. Its antigen is still unknown. Looked up from germline, CDR1 is MNHNY and CDR2 is SVGAGI (reference sequence). V shed 0 bases, J shed 0 bases, and the junction held 10 bases outside the gene matches. The CDR3 contains 18 residues. Study results and limitations: Private and CD4 specificities were missed by VDJdb matching, which favored anti-spike CD8 responses.

The sample here was whole blood, taken at baseline. V usage is TRBV6-6 and J usage is TRBJ2-7; 8 nucleotides match TRBD1. The clonotype originates from an adult who was a healthcare worker with PCR-confirmed SARS-CoV-2 infection or an uninfected control (not recorded which). The CDR3 region has the DNA TGTGCCAGCAGTTACTCCTTCTCCCCGGGACAGGACTCCTACGAGCAGTACTTC. Translating gives CASSYSFSPGQDSYEQYF.